This T cell receptor beta chain was sequenced in a study of T cells in Graves' hyperthyroidism and ophthalmopathy. With V trimmed by 3 bases and J by 4 bases, 10 bases remained unmatched. The germline CDR1 and CDR2 sequences are SGHRS and YFSETQ. This CDR3 is built from 16 residues. What was amplified from RNA transcripts were TCR beta CDR3 regions. Researchers ran a first-round RT-PCR on the TCR CDR3 using the HTBI primer set. TCRdb re-called the multiplex PCR reads with MiXCR, one entry per CDR3 protein. The sample has some 350,000 distinct CDR3 sequences, around a quarter seen once. The receptor was derived from a man aged 50 to 59 with Graves' hyperthyroidism. The sequencing sample was made of blood. The V gene is TRBV5-1, the J gene TRBJ2-3; 8 nucleotides match TRBD2. The CDR3 DNA follows: TGCGCCAGCAGCTCACCATCGGGAGGGCGCGCAGATACGCAGTATTTT. Its translation: CASSSPSGGRADTQYF.